This TCR beta chain comes out of a study of control samples from healthy donors and cancer patients. TCRdb's copy holds only in-frame clones and misses some; the assay was immunoSEQ multiplex PCR. The table records 150,000 to 200,000 clones, nearly 90% of them present only once. The sequence came from a woman between 50 and 59 years old in good health. Specimen: blood.

The CDR3, as DNA: TGCGCCAGCAGCGCTCGTAACGGCTACACCTTC. This codes for CASSARNGYTF. The V gene is TRBV5-1, the J gene TRBJ1-2; D is undetermined. Trimming stripped 4 bases from V and 8 bases from J, with 9 bases between. Germline CDR1 and CDR2: SGHRS and YFSETQ. This CDR3 spans 11 amino acids.